This entry lists 19 T cell receptor beta chains sequenced from one sample in a study of radiation and T cells in renal cell carcinoma. The assay was immunoSEQ multiplex PCR, and TCRdb's table has in-frame clones only and misses some. The profile shows fewer than 200,000 clones, about 87% of them singletons. Described time point: blood 4 weeks post-SBRT, at nephrectomy. Treatment defined: 15 Gy SBRT to primary tumor, nephrectomy 4 weeks later. Sequencing was performed on blood, taken from a patient whose treatment included radiotherapy and nephrectomy. Receptors originate from a woman in her 50s with renal cell carcinoma.

The chain combines TRBV7-8 with TRBJ2-1, with 11 bases identical to TRBD2. CDR1 is SGHVS and CDR2 is FQNEAQ in the germline V gene. Trimming removed 5 bases from V and 6 bases from J; junction bases left unmatched: 6. CDR3 length equals 15 residues. The CDR3 DNA sequence: TGTGCCAGCAGCCCGCCGACTAGCGGGGTCAATGAGCAGTTCTTC. Residues: CASSPPTSGVNEQFF.

J is TRBJ2-7 and V is TRBV5-1; 10 bases are a match to TRBD2. V was clipped by 8 bases and J by 6 bases; unmatched bases: 14. CDR1 and CDR2 from the germline V gene are SGHRS and YFSETQ. CDR3 length: 15 amino acids. In DNA, the CDR3 is TGCGCCAGTACTAGCGGGGCATCAGGTGGGCTCGAGCAGTACTTC. This codes for CASTSGASGGLEQYF.

The chain is built from TRBV11-2 and TRBJ2-7, with 8 bases fitting TRBD1. Germline trimming cut 5 bases from V and 6 bases from J; bases unmatched to any gene: 18. The germline CDR1 and CDR2 sequences are SGHAT and FQNNGV. The CDR3 has 17 amino acids. CDR3 loop: CASSNRRGTGPRSEQYF. CDR3 DNA sequence: TGTGCCAGCAGCAACCGCCGGGGGACAGGTCCGAGGTCCGAGCAGTACTTC.

The chain couples TRBV2 to TRBJ1-2, with TRBD1 matching over 8 bases. V shed 2 bases and J 8 bases; nucleotides not matched to a gene: 7. The CDR3 is 14 amino acids. Germline V lookup: CDR1 SNHLY, CDR2 FYNNEI. CDR3: CASSEIGQGEGYTF. In nucleotides, the CDR3 is TGTGCCAGCAGTGAAATTGGACAGGGAGAAGGCTACACCTTC.

This chain links TRBV19 with TRBJ2-5; TRBD2 matches at 7 bases. The V and J ends lost 6 bases and 2 bases, in that order; junction bases with no gene match: 6. Germline CDR1 is LNHDA and CDR2 is SQIVND (reference sequence). The length of the CDR3 is 14 residues. The CDR3 protein is CASRAGRGQETQYF. The CDR3 bases are TGTGCCAGTAGGGCCGGGCGGGGGCAAGAGACCCAGTACTTC.

The chain recombines TRBV5-4 with TRBJ2-7; the match to TRBD2 covers 10 bases. The CDR3 runs to 15 residues. Germline assignment: CDR1 SGHNT and CDR2 YYREEE (reference sequence). The junction had 7 bases not matched to a gene; V was cut back by 3 bases and J by 4 bases. The DNA of the CDR3 is TGTGCCAGCAGCTCCCAAGTGGGACTAGCGTACGAGCAGTACTTC. Protein sequence: CASSSQVGLAYEQYF. The full variable domain, with the rest looked up from reference TRBV5-4 and TRBJ2-7, is ETGVTQSPTHLIKTRGQQVTLRCSSQSGHNTVSWYQQALGQGPQFIFQYYREEENGRGNFPPRFSGLQFPNYSSELNVNALELDDSALYLCASSSQVGLAYEQYFGPGTRLTVT.

This chain uses TRBV15 with TRBJ1-5, with D possibly being TRBD1 (5 bases). Per germline, CDR1 LNHNV and CDR2 YYDKDF (reference sequence). V was cut by 7 bases and J by 4 bases, with 14 bases left in between. The CDR3 is 14 amino acids. In DNA, the CDR3 is TGTGCCACCACCGATCACCAGGGTAATCAGCCCCAGCATTTT. It encodes CATTDHQGNQPQHF.

The chain joins TRBV6-5 to TRBJ2-3, with D possibly being TRBD2 (5 bases). Germline V gene lookup returns CDR1 MNHEY and CDR2 SVGAGI. V was cut by 5 bases and J by 0 bases, with 9 bases left in between. The CDR3 runs 14 residues. The CDR3 DNA reads as TGTGCCAGCAGTCGGCGGGTGAGCACAGATACGCAGTATTTT. Amino acid sequence: CASSRRVSTDTQYF.

The chain is built from TRBV29-1 and TRBJ2-5; 8 bases line up with TRBD1. The CDR3 runs to 14 residues. V was clipped by 6 bases and J by 2 bases; unmatched bases: 8. Germline V gene sequence: CDR1 SQVTM, CDR2 ANQGSEA. CDR3 nucleotide sequence: TGCAGCGTCCGTGGACAGGGACAGCAAGAGACCCAGTACTTC. Amino acids: CSVRGQGQQETQYF.

The V gene is TRBV11-3, the J gene TRBJ2-2, with 16 bases that match TRBD2. This CDR3 is built from 17 residues. Germline V gives CDR1 SGHNT, CDR2 YENEEA. Unmatched junction bases numbered 6, after V lost 5 bases and J lost 6 bases. The CDR3 here is CASSAGLAGGLAGELFF. The CDR3 bases are TGTGCCAGCAGCGCGGGACTAGCGGGGGGGCTCGCCGGGGAGCTGTTTTTT.

This clone was recorded once. CDR3 region: CASSEETGRKLFF. DNA for the CDR3: TGTGCCAGCAGTGAAGAAACAGGGAGAAAACTGTTTTTT. The V and J genes are TRBV6-1 and TRBJ1-4; D is perhaps TRBD1 (6 bases). The CDR3 has 13 amino acids. V lost 1 base, J lost 10 bases, and 10 bases lay in between. Germline CDR1 MNHNS, CDR2 SASEGT.

The sample holds one count of this clone. Within the sample, other DNA sequences also encode this same CDR3. The CDR3 region is CASSRGQGTSYGYTF. DNA of the CDR3: TGTGCCAGTAGTAGGGGACAGGGGACGAGCTATGGCTACACCTTC. This rearrangement joins TRBV19 to TRBJ1-2; TRBD1 matches 10 bases. CDR1 and CDR2 (germline): LNHDA, SQIVND (reference sequence). V trimming: 4 bases; J trimming: 4 bases; junction bases outside the gene matches: 6. This CDR3 contains 15 residues.

This chain connects TRBV30 to TRBJ1-2, with D possibly matching TRBD1 (5 bases). The CDR3 has 13 residues. Trimming cost V 5 bases and J 3 bases, with 13 bases left between them. Germline-derived CDR1 and CDR2 are GTSNPN and SVGIG (reference sequence). DNA for the CDR3: TGTGCCTGGGGGGCAGGACTTTACTATGGCTACACCTTC. Translated, it gives CAWGAGLYYGYTF.

The V and J genes are TRBV7-2 and TRBJ2-7; no clear D. Germline assignment: CDR1 SGHTA and CDR2 FQGNSA. V was clipped by 1 base and J by 1 base, with 5 bases between them. This CDR3 has 13 amino acids. CDR3 sequence (DNA): TGTGCCAGCAGCTTAGAGACTTCCTACGAGCAGTACTTC. Translating it yields CASSLETSYEQYF.

This clone was detected a few times. The chain uses TRBV7-8 and TRBJ2-1; 8 bases map to TRBD2. The CDR3 loop spans 15 amino acids. From germline, CDR1 is SGHVS and CDR2 FQNEAQ. V dropped 2 bases and J dropped 4; count of bases not matched to a gene: 4. CDR3 in amino acids: CASSLSGTSYNEQFF. DNA of the CDR3: TGTGCCAGCAGCTTATCAGGGACTAGTTACAATGAGCAGTTCTTC.

The chain recombines TRBV11-2 with TRBJ2-5; D remains ambiguous. Germline CDR1 and CDR2: SGHAT and FQNNGV. With 3 bases removed from V and 1 base from J, the gap between germline ends came to 15 bases. The CDR3 spans 16 residues. The CDR3 is CASSLPYLPSQETQYF. The CDR3 DNA reads as TGTGCCAGCAGCTTGCCCTACCTACCATCCCAAGAGACCCAGTACTTC.

This clone was seen only a few times. The gene calls are TRBV2 and TRBJ1-1; D gene ambiguous. Germline CDR1 reads SNHLY; CDR2 reads FYNNEI. V was clipped by 1 base and J by 4 bases, with 10 bases between them. The CDR3 totals 14 residues. The CDR3 here is CASSEVRVGTEAFF. In nucleotides, the CDR3 is TGTGCCAGCAGTGAAGTAAGGGTTGGCACTGAAGCTTTCTTT.

This clone turned up a few times. The chain has TRBV2 and TRBJ1-4; D remains unclear. This CDR3 is built from 15 residues. Trimming left V 5 bases short and J 0 bases short, with 10 bases between. Germline V gene data show CDR1 as SNHLY and CDR2 as FYNNEI. CDR3 in DNA: TGTGCCAGCAGTTCCCAGCCCACAACTAATGAAAAACTGTTTTTT. Translation gives CASSSQPTTNEKLFF. Based on the CDR3 plus reference TRBV2 and TRBJ1-4, the full variable domain is EPEVTQTPSHQVTQMGQEVILRCVPISNHLYFYWYRQILGQKVEFLVSFYNNEISEKSEIFDDQFSVERPDGSNFTLKIRSTKLEDSAMYFCASSSQPTTNEKLFFGSGTQLSVL.

This chain links TRBV27 with TRBJ1-4, with D unclear. Germline CDR1 and CDR2: MNHEY and SMNVEV (reference sequence). V gave up 5 bases and J gave up 7 bases, with 17 bases separating them. CDR3 length: 15 amino acids. In nucleotides, the CDR3 is TGTGCCAGCAGTCCCTCCCGACGGGAGAGTGAAAAACTGTTTTTT. Translation gives CASSPSRRESEKLFF.